A single sample gave rise to the 18 T cell receptor beta chains below, sequenced in a study of identifying expanded T cells in peripheral blood (dated by TCRdb to the late 2010s). Libraries were prepared through the immunoSEQ multiplex PCR assay. This is the immuneACCESS table as TCRdb keeps it, with only in-frame sequences that have V and J called. A part of the clones is gone; compared with another copy, unresolved V genes explain less than half, and the rest is unexplained. The sample profile shows about 100,000 clones; approximately 83% of them were found once. 5.5% to 6.5% of the sample lies in the top ten. Sequenced sample: blood. The receptors come from a person aged 18 to 75 in good health.

The chain employs TRBV2 and TRBJ2-2, with D possibly matching TRBD1 (7 bases). Trimming removed 10 bases from V and 9 bases from J, with 18 bases in between. From germline, CDR1 is SNHLY and CDR2 FYNNEI. The CDR3 spans 13 residues. For the CDR3, the DNA is TGTGCCACCCCTCAGGGGGGCTCGCGGGAGCTGTTTTTT. Protein product: CATPQGGSRELFF.

The chain joins TRBV7-2 to TRBJ1-5; D is ambiguous. CDR1 is SGHTA and CDR2 is FQGNSA in the germline V gene. The CDR3 contains 15 residues. The ends were cut back, 1 base at V and 7 bases at J, with 14 bases in the middle. The CDR3 sequence is CASSLDGLGFQPQHF. In DNA form, the CDR3 reads TGTGCCAGCAGCTTAGATGGTCTGGGATTCCAGCCCCAGCATTTT.

The chain uses TRBV7-9 and TRBJ2-1; no firm D call. V lost 7 bases and J 7 bases, leaving 11 bases between the germline ends. The CDR3 is 12 amino acids. Looked up from germline, CDR1 is SEHNR and CDR2 is FQNEAQ (reference sequence). The CDR3 region is CASKLMENEQFF. The DNA of the CDR3 is TGTGCCAGCAAGCTTATGGAAAATGAGCAGTTCTTC.

This clone was recorded only once. CDR3: CASSVVGGGPEAFF. In nucleotides, the CDR3 is TGTGCCAGCAGCGTAGTAGGAGGAGGGCCTGAAGCTTTCTTT. The chain has TRBV9 and TRBJ1-1; D gene ambiguous. CDR1 and CDR2 (germline): SGDLS, YYNGEE. V shed 0 bases and J shed 6 bases, with 12 bases lying between them. This CDR3 is built from 14 residues.

The chain links TRBV2 to TRBJ1-1; D is uncertain. CDR3 length: 15 residues. Trimming cost V 7 bases and J 0 bases, with 15 bases left between them. Germline values: CDR1 SNHLY, CDR2 FYNNEI. For the CDR3, the DNA is TGTGCCAGCATTGTGAACTCTTACATGAACACTGAAGCTTTCTTT. Its protein product is CASIVNSYMNTEAFF.

The genes are TRBV27 and TRBJ2-2, with D unclear. The germline V gene encodes CDR1 MNHEY and CDR2 SMNVEV (reference sequence). This CDR3 contains 14 residues. The V end was cut by 2 bases, the J end by 4 bases, with 8 bases between. In DNA form, the CDR3 reads TGTGCCAGCAGTTTACAGTTAGTCACCGGGGAGCTGTTTTTT. It encodes CASSLQLVTGELFF.

The rearrangement uses TRBV11-2 and TRBJ1-5; D is possibly TRBD1 (6 bases). This CDR3 is 13 amino acids long. CDR1 is SGHAT and CDR2 is FQNNGV in the germline V gene. Trimming pared 2 bases from V and 5 bases from J, leaving 7 bases between. The CDR3 here is CASSLKGDQPQHF. The DNA for the CDR3 is TGTGCCAGCAGCTTAAAGGGGGATCAGCCCCAGCATTTT.

The chain has TRBV28 and TRBJ1-1; maybe TRBD1 (5 bases). The CDR3 consists of 14 residues. In germline, CDR1 is MDHEN, CDR2 SYDVKM. V was clipped by 4 bases and J by 6 bases, with 15 bases between them. Here the CDR3 DNA reads TGTGCCAGCAGTTCCAGGGCAGGGTTCCCTGAAGCTTTCTTT. Translation: CASSSRAGFPEAFF.

Remarks on this clone: The junction shows a germline mismatch at one end, possibly a read error. This chain uses TRBV4-1 with TRBJ1-2; D is undetermined. The germline CDR1 and CDR2 sequences are MGHRA and YSYEKL. This CDR3 is built from 13 residues. The CDR3 sequence: CASSQSRPVEQLF. The CDR3 nucleotides are TGCGCCAGCAGCCAATCACGTCCCGTCGAACAGCTCTTC.

V usage is TRBV6-5 and J usage is TRBJ1-3; the D is unclear. The CDR3 spans 14 residues. V lost 4 bases and J lost 4, with 11 bases in between. Germline V lookup: CDR1 MNHEY, CDR2 SVGAGI. CDR3 coding DNA: TGTGCCAGCAGTTTGGATCAGCGAGGAAACACCATATATTTT. It is translated as CASSLDQRGNTIYF.

The chain combines TRBV7-6 with TRBJ1-2; a weak D match, TRBD1 (5 bases). The germline V gene encodes CDR1 SGHVS and CDR2 FNYEAQ. V gave up 3 bases and J gave up 8 bases, with 16 bases separating them. The CDR3 covers 14 residues. The CDR3, as DNA: TGTGCCAGCAGCTTCACGGTGGGGGAAGGGGGCTACACCTTC. This codes for CASSFTVGEGGYTF.

The V and J genes are TRBV18 and TRBJ1-2; perhaps TRBD1 as D (6 bases). This CDR3 is 15 amino acids long. Trimming took 5 bases from V and 4 from J, leaving 17 bases between them. The germline gives CDR1 KGHSH, CDR2 LQKENI. The CDR3 is CASSKRPGTSYGYTF. CDR3 nucleotides: TGTGCCAGCTCAAAAAGGCCCGGGACAAGCTATGGCTACACCTTC.

This rearrangement joins TRBV7-9 to TRBJ2-1, with D possibly matching TRBD1 (6 bases). The CDR3 runs 16 residues. Trimming pared 5 bases from V and 10 bases from J, leaving 24 bases between. The germline V gene encodes CDR1 SEHNR and CDR2 FQNEAQ (reference sequence). This chain's CDR3 is CASSPEWLGGNGEQFF. The DNA of the CDR3 is TGTGCCAGCAGCCCCGAGTGGCTTGGGGGCAATGGGGAGCAGTTCTTC.

This chain connects TRBV27 to TRBJ1-2; 11 bases line up with TRBD1. Germline CDR1 reads MNHEY; CDR2 reads SMNVEV (reference sequence). CDR3 length: 14 amino acids. The V gene end was trimmed by 10 bases and the J gene end by 5 bases; junction bases not matched to a gene: 9. Here the CDR3 reads CATRMGQGGYGYTF. CDR3 DNA sequence: TGTGCCACCAGAATGGGACAGGGGGGATATGGCTACACCTTC.

The V gene is TRBV6-5, the J gene TRBJ1-5; the match to TRBD1 covers 8 bases. The trim removed 2 bases at V and 4 bases at J, leaving 4 bases unmatched. Per the germline V gene, CDR1 is MNHEY and CDR2 is SVGAGI. CDR3 size: 15 residues. The CDR3 protein is CASSYNRQGNQPQHF. The CDR3 DNA sequence: TGTGCCAGCAGTTACAATCGACAGGGGAATCAGCCCCAGCATTTT.

The rearrangement joins TRBV29-1 to TRBJ1-6; TRBD1 is a possible D gene (5 bases). CDR1 is SQVTM, CDR2 ANQGSEA, per germline. CDR3 length: 13 amino acids. The V end lost 3 bases, the J end lost 8 bases, and 11 bases lay between the germline ends. CDR3 sequence reads: CSVDDGTDSPLHF. The CDR3 DNA reads as TGCAGCGTTGACGACGGGACGGATTCACCCCTCCACTTT.

The J gene is TRBJ2-7, the V gene TRBV10-1, with D possibly TRBD2 on 5 matching bases. Trimming left V 6 bases short and J 2 bases short, with 8 bases between. The CDR3 is made up of 12 amino acids. Germline V CDR1 and CDR2: WNHNN, SYGVQD (reference sequence). Here the CDR3 DNA reads TGCGCCAGCAGCTCCGGGACCTACGAGCAGTACTTC. Translation gives CASSSGTYEQYF.

This chain uses TRBV18 with TRBJ1-6; no clear D gene. Trimming removed 2 bases at V and 7 bases at J, with 12 bases between. The CDR3 loop spans 15 amino acids. CDR1 KGHSH and CDR2 LQKENI come from the germline V gene. DNA of the CDR3: TGTGCCAGCTCACCAGACGGACTGTCCAATTCACCCCTCCACTTT. Translating it yields CASSPDGLSNSPLHF.